This TCR beta chain was recovered during a study of cytomegalovirus exposure and HLA in healthy donors. Primers: 60 Vbeta forward and 13 Jbeta reverse. Data came from immunoSEQ multiplex PCR; TCRdb stores just in-frame clones and leaves some out. The table shows about 170,000 clones, with roughly three quarters occurring only once. Likely unrecorded immune exposures existed in these nominally healthy donors. The CDR3 spans 15 residues. J was trimmed by 2 bases and V by 5 bases; bases with no gene match: 7. Germline V CDR1 and CDR2: SEHNR, FQNEAQ (reference sequence). The clonotype originates from a woman aged 45-65 years in good health and CMV-seronegative. The chain has TRBV7-9 and TRBJ2-7; 9 bases line up with TRBD2. Sample: PBMCs. The CDR3 sequence: CASSLSGLATYEQYF. CDR3 bases: TGTGCCAGCAGCCTTTCAGGACTAGCGACCTACGAGCAGTACTTC.